The rows below give T cell receptor beta chains drawn from one sample of a study of blood T cell repertoires in COVID-19. Data came from immunoSEQ multiplex PCR; TCRdb stores just in-frame clones and leaves some out. Altogether about 280,000 clones are present, over 75% being singletons, with the ten largest covering 0.75% to 1%. The sample consisted of PBMCs or T cells enriched from blood (not recorded which). These receptors were obtained from a woman aged 25 to 39 who had recovered from COVID-19. Each CDR3 is given with its conserved first and last residue. A D gene is named only where the DNA matches it firmly. The size entry is marked missing in some rows and otherwise reads once, few, many or a size class.

TRBJ1-1 | . | TRBD1 | TRBV28 | TGTGCCAGCAGTCCTGGACAGGGAATGAACACTGAAGCTTTCTTT | CASSPGQGMNTEAFF
TRBJ1-1 | . | TRBD1 | TRBV20-1 | TGCAGTGCTAGTCTGGGACAGGGGGCTTTCTTT | CSASLGQGAFF
TRBJ1-1 | . | TRBD1 | TRBV3-1/TRBV3-2 | TGTGCCAGCAGCCAAGAACTCCTCCGGGACAGGGGCCCCCCGAACACTGAAGCTTTCTTT | CASSQELLRDRGPPNTEAFF
TRBJ1-1 | . | . | TRBV29-1 | TGCAGCGTCGAAGTTAGACAGGCCAGGAACACTGAAGCTTTCTTT | CSVEVRQARNTEAFF
TRBJ1-2 | . | . | TRBV20-1 | TGCAGTGCTAGAGATCGTCTTGGCTACACCTTC | CSARDRLGYTF
TRBJ1-6 | . | . | TRBV24-1 | TGTGCCACCAGTGATCGAGCCGGGGCCCTCCACTTT | CATSDRAGALHF
TRBJ2-1 | . | . | TRBV5-1 | TGCGCCAGCAGCTTGGAATTAATAAACAATGAGCAGTTCTTC | CASSLELINNEQFF
TRBJ2-1 | . | . | TRBV5-1 | TGCGCCAGCAGCTTGGATACGGGTTCGAACAATGAGCAGTTCTTC | CASSLDTGSNNEQFF
TRBJ2-2 | . | . | TRBV30 | TGTGCCGGGTCCCCTCCCCCGGGCACCGGGGAGCTGTTTTTT | CAGSPPPGTGELFF
TRBJ2-6 | . | . | TRBV7-3 | TGTGCCAGCAGCTCCCAGGGGACTGGGGCCAACGTCCTGACTTTC | CASSSQGTGANVLTF
TRBJ2-5 | . | . | TRBV19 | TGTGCCAGTAGTACTATTTATCCGGGGTTTCGAAAAGAGACCCAGTACTTC | CASSTIYPGFRKETQYF
TRBJ1-1 | . | . | TRBV6-5 | TGTGTCACGGGAGAAACTGAAGCTTTCTTT | CVTGETEAFF
TRBJ2-3 | . | TRBD1 | TRBV19 | TGTGCCACCCGGGACAGAGCCACAGATACGCAGTATTTT | CATRDRATDTQYF
TRBJ1-2 | . | . | TRBV12-1 | TGTGCCAGCCCCCGAATAGGAGACGGGAGGCGGAACTATGGCTACACCTTC | CASPRIGDGRRNYGYTF
TRBJ1-3 | . | . | TRBV5-4 | TGTGCCAGCAGTTCGAAGCGGGCCTCTGGAAACACCATATATTTT | CASSSKRASGNTIYF
TRBJ2-1 | . | TRBD2 | TRBV7-9 | TGTGCCAGCAGCTTGCTAGCGGGGGGGAGGGCAGACAATGAGCAGTTCTTC | CASSLLAGGRADNEQFF
TRBJ2-2 | . | . | TRBV2 | TGTGCCAGCAGTGAAGAATCCAAGCGACTGCATGGGGAGCTGTTTTTT | CASSEESKRLHGELFF
TRBJ1-1 | . | . | TRBV5-1 | TGCGCCAGCAGCTTGGCCCCTACAGGAGTCATGAACACTGAAGCTTTCTTT | CASSLAPTGVMNTEAFF
TRBJ1-2 | . | TRBD1 | TRBV19 | TGTGCCAGTAGTACCCGGGGGGACAGGACGAATAACTATGGCTACACCTTC | CASSTRGDRTNNYGYTF
TRBJ1-1 | few | . | TRBV29-1 | TGCAGCGTTGAGTACGGCACTGAAGCTTTCTTT | CSVEYGTEAFF
TRBJ2-1 | . | TRBD2 | TRBV19 | TGTGCCAGTAGTAAGCGGGACTACCGGAATGAGCAGTTCTTC | CASSKRDYRNEQFF
TRBJ2-7 | few | . | TRBV27 | TGTGCCAGCAGTCCATCCGTGAGTTACTACGAGCAGTACTTC | CASSPSVSYYEQYF
TRBJ1-2 | once | . | TRBV5-1 | TGCGCCAGCAGCCCCAAGGAGACAGGATCGTATGGCTACACCTTC | CASSPKETGSYGYTF
TRBJ2-2 | . | . | TRBV3-1/TRBV3-2 | TGTGCCAGCAGCCAAGACTACCCCCCGAGGATGACGACCCGTGTCTTGAACACCGGGGAGCTGTTTTTT | CASSQDYPPRMTTRVLNTGELFF
TRBJ1-2 | . | . | TRBV29-1 | TGCAGCGTTGAGTCGAGGTACGGCTACACCTTC | CSVESRYGYTF
TRBJ1-2 | . | TRBD1 | TRBV2 | TGTGCCAGCAGACGCAGGACAGGGGATGGCTACACCTTC | CASRRRTGDGYTF
TRBJ1-2 | once | TRBD1 | TRBV7-6 | TGTGCCAGCAGCCCCCGACAGGGGGCTAACTATGGCTACACCTTC | CASSPRQGANYGYTF
TRBJ1-5 | once | . | TRBV6-5 | TGTGCCAGCAGTTACTCAGCAACAGATCAGCCCCAGCATTTT | CASSYSATDQPQHF
TRBJ1-2 | . | . | TRBV11-3 | TGTGCCAGCAGCTTTGGGAGATTCTATGGCTACACCTTC | CASSFGRFYGYTF
TRBJ2-5 | . | TRBD1 | TRBV24-1 | TGTGCCACCAGTGATCGCTTGACAGGGGAGAAGACCCAGTACTTC | CATSDRLTGEKTQYF
TRBJ1-2 | . | . | TRBV28 | TGTGCCAGCAGTTTCTCTTGGGGGGGCTATGGCTACACCTTC | CASSFSWGGYGYTF
TRBJ1-1 | . | . | TRBV27 | TGTGCCAGCAGTCCACACAGCATGAACACTGAAGCTTTCTTT | CASSPHSMNTEAFF
TRBJ1-5 | . | . | TRBV2 | TGTGCCAGCATCGCAGGTAGCAATCAGCCCCAGCATTTT | CASIAGSNQPQHF
TRBJ2-7 | . | TRBD2 | TRBV11-2 | TGTGCCACAGAGCGGAAAGGGGGCGGGAGGGCCTACGAGCAGTACTTC | CATERKGGGRAYEQYF
TRBJ2-1 | few | TRBD2 | TRBV18 | TGTGCCAGCTCACCGGGACTAGCGGGTATCGGAGAGCAGTTCTTC | CASSPGLAGIGEQFF
TRBJ1-1 | . | . | TRBV15 | TGTGCCACCAGCAGAGACCGGACAGTCGGTGAAGCTTTCTTT | CATSRDRTVGEAFF
TRBJ2-5 | . | TRBD1 | TRBV27 | TGTGCCAGCAGCCGTGAAGACAGGGTTGGGGAGACCCAGTACTTC | CASSREDRVGETQYF
TRBJ2-7 | . | TRBD2 | TRBV5-6 | TGTGCCAGCAGCTTGGAGACGGGACTAGCGGTCCAGTACTTC | CASSLETGLAVQYF
TRBJ2-5 | . | TRBD2 | TRBV27 | TGTGCCAGCAGTTTATCTTATCGGGGGGGGGCCTCGAAGACCCAGTACTTC | CASSLSYRGGASKTQYF
TRBJ2-3 | . | TRBD2 | TRBV27 | TGTGCCAGCAGTTATCGGGAGGGCACAGATACGCAGTATTTT | CASSYREGTDTQYF
TRBJ1-5 | . | . | TRBV5-6 | TGTGCCAGCAGCTTGCAGGGGATTCAGCCCCAGCATTTT | CASSLQGIQPQHF
TRBJ2-7 | . | TRBD2 | TRBV5-1 | TGCGCCAGCAGCTTGTCGGCTAGCGGGGGGTTTTCCTACGAGCAGTACTTC | CASSLSASGGFSYEQYF
TRBJ2-7 | . | TRBD1 | TRBV3-1/TRBV3-2 | TGTGCCAGCAGCCGAAGGGGACAGCTCACCTACGAGCAGTACTTC | CASSRRGQLTYEQYF
TRBJ1-2 | . | . | TRBV30 | TGTGCCTGGAGTATGGAGAATGGCTACACCTTC | CAWSMENGYTF
TRBJ2-1 | . | . | TRBV7-6 | TGTGCCAGCAGCTCGTACTTAAGCTCCTACAATGAGCAGTTCTTC | CASSSYLSSYNEQFF
TRBJ2-1 | . | TRBD2 | TRBV29-1 | TGCAGCGTTAGCGGGAGGGCCATGGTTGAGCAGTTCTTC | CSVSGRAMVEQFF